The sequence of this T cell receptor (beta chain) was determined in a study of Ad26.COV2.S vaccination and SARS-CoV-2 variants. Turning to this clone: The antigen is not known.

V lost 4 bases to trimming and J lost 2 bases, with 13 bases between them. Germline loops: CDR1 SEHNR, CDR2 FQNEAQ (reference sequence). The CDR3 runs 15 residues. The study, taken as a whole, reports: People who got the vaccine had more spike-specific TCR breadth than people who got placebo. Possibly, TCR breadth and depth analyses underestimated total T cell responses.

As for treatment: some 20 received Ad26.COV2.S at low or high dose, single or two shots; about 5 received placebo; per-sample allocation not given. Each sample was drawn 63 days after the first injection (of vaccine or placebo). This adult donor, from Boston, was 18-55 years old. This vaccine is an Ad26 vector that expresses the Wuhan-strain SARS-CoV-2 spike. Profiled with immunoSEQ multiplex PCR; TCRdb holds only in-frame clones, not every one. The table records 300,000 to 400,000 clones, 88% of them present only once. The material sequenced was peripheral blood, taken in a trial of Ad26.COV2.S vaccine versus placebo. This chain joins TRBV7-9 and TRBJ2-3; no definite D call. The receptor's source is a person between 18 and 65 years old who received the Ad26.COV2.S COVID-19 vaccine or a placebo. This CDR3 is CASSYRRDNTDTQYF. The CDR3 DNA is TGTGCCAGCAGCTATCGCAGAGATAACACAGATACGCAGTATTTT. Complete variable domain (other parts from reference TRBV7-9 and TRBJ2-3): DTGVSQNPRHKITKRGQNVTFRCDPISEHNRLYWYRQTLGQGPEFLTYFQNEAQLEKSRLLSDRFSAERPKGSFSTLEIQRTEQGDSAMYLCASSYRRDNTDTQYFGPGTRLTVL.